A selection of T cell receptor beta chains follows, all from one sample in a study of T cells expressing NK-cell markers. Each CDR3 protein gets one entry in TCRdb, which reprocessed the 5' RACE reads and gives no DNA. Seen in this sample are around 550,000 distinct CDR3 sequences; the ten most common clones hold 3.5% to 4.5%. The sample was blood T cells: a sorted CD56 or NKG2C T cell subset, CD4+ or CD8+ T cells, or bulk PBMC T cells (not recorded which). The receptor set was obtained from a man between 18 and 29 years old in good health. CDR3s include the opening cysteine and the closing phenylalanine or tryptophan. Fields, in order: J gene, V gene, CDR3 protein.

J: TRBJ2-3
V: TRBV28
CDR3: CASSFVGGPSTDTQYF

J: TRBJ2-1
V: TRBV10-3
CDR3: CATEKGRYDNEQFF

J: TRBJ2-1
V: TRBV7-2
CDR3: CASSGSGLAGGAKQFF

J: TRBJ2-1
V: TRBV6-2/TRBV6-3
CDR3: CASSYSTLPSGTSYNEQFF

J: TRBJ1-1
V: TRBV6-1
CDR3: CASSQGVWGIGDTEAFF

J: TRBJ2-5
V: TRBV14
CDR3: CASSHAVGSQETQYF

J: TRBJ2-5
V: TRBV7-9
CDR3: CASSLEGTLQYF

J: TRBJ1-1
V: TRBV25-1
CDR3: CASSESGREAFF

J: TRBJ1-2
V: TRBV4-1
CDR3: CASSQVTGTENYGYTF

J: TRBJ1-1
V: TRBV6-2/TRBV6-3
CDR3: CASNRKGTMTEAFF

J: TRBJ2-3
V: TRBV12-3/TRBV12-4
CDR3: CASSYYLTTGGEDTQYF

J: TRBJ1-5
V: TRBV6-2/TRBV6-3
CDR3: CASSQIGHSNQPQHF